This T cell receptor (beta chain) originates from a study of T-cell memory formation after mild COVID-19. Study in general: In these data, TCR clusters were largely donor specific. Study observations and caveats: Contracting CD4+ clones were located mainly in CM and EM, and CD8+ clones in EMRA. Later expanders leaned CD4+, whereas day 15 to 85 contracting clones were balanced CD4/CD8.

For this clonotype: What it recognizes is unknown.

TCRdb used MiXCR to reprocess the 5' RACE reads, holding one entry per CDR3 protein. The sample carries roughly 380,000 distinct CDR3 sequences, 25% to 30% recorded once. This CDR3 spans 14 amino acids. Trimming took 5 bases from V and 1 from J, leaving 11 bases between them. Germline assignment: CDR1 MNHNY and CDR2 SVGAGI (reference sequence). This chain connects TRBV6-6 to TRBJ1-1; D perhaps matches TRBD1 (6 bases). The specimen was PBMCs or a T cell subset sorted from them (not recorded which). The sequence came from an adult woman who had mild COVID-19 (a few samples of this study predate the infection). Cell type and time point are not known. CDR3 amino acids: CASSPQGPNTEAFF. CDR3 DNA sequence: TGTGCCAGCAGTCCCCAGGGGCCGAACACTGAAGCTTTCTTT.